This T cell receptor beta chain comes out of a study of control samples from healthy donors and cancer patients. Generated by immunoSEQ multiplex PCR, the TCRdb table keeps only in-frame clones and is missing some. Of 35,000 to 55,000 clones detected, about 75% appear once; the ten largest clones hold more than 15%. The sequence came from a male donor with melanoma. Sequencing was carried out using formalin-fixed, paraffin-embedded tissue.

CDR3 region: CASSPSTGSADIQYF. The CDR3, as DNA: TGCGCCAGCAGCCCGTCTACAGGGTCGGCGGACATTCAGTACTTC. The J gene is TRBJ2-4, the V gene TRBV5-1; possible D gene TRBD1, 6 bases. Germline V gene sequence: CDR1 SGHRS, CDR2 YFSETQ. This CDR3 spans 15 amino acids. V lost 4 bases and J lost 8, with 19 bases in between.